The 8 T cell receptor beta chains in this list originate from one sample, sequenced in a study of blood T cell repertoires in COVID-19. Generated by immunoSEQ multiplex PCR, the TCRdb table keeps only in-frame clones and is missing some. This sample has some 260,000 clones, with around 90% found just once. Source material: peripheral blood. These receptor sequences come from a human donor in a cohort sampled during active COVID-19.

The gene calls are TRBV9 and TRBJ1-2; 10 bases are a match to TRBD1. V shed 3 bases and J 4 bases; nucleotides not matched to a gene: 12. The CDR3 runs 17 residues. The germline CDR1 and CDR2 sequences are SGDLS and YYNGEE. The CDR3 sequence: CASSAQTGTGVVYGYTF. CDR3 sequence (DNA): TGTGCCAGCAGCGCTCAAACTGGGACAGGGGTCGTCTATGGCTACACCTTC.

J is TRBJ1-4 and V is TRBV4-3; TRBD1 matches at 7 bases. The germline V gene encodes CDR1 LGHNA and CDR2 YSLEER. Unmatched junction bases numbered 11, after V lost 7 bases and J lost 3 bases. This CDR3 comprises 16 residues. CDR3 sequence (DNA): TGCGCCAGCAACCCTACAGGGGCCCACGCTAATGAAAAACTGTTTTTT. Protein product: CASNPTGAHANEKLFF.

CDR3 sequence reads: CASSQDTRGPSGNSNEQFF. The CDR3 region has the DNA TGCGCCAGCAGCCAAGATACGAGGGGGCCTAGCGGGAATTCGAATGAGCAGTTCTTC. The rearrangement links TRBV4-3 to TRBJ2-1; 9 bases line up with TRBD2. V shed 0 bases, J shed 7 bases, and the junction held 16 bases outside the gene matches. The CDR3 consists of 19 residues. Germline CDR1 reads LGHNA; CDR2 reads YSLEER.

The V call is TRBV7-2, the J call TRBJ1-3; 9 nucleotides match TRBD1. Germline V gene sequence: CDR1 SGHTA, CDR2 FQGNSA. After removal of 1 base from V and 0 bases from J, the junction contained 7 bases not matched to a gene. The CDR3 runs to 18 residues. The CDR3 DNA sequence: TGTGCCAGCAGCTTAGTGGGGACAGGGCTATACTCTGGAAACACCATATATTTT. This codes for CASSLVGTGLYSGNTIYF.

The rearrangement uses TRBV4-3 and TRBJ2-7; D ambiguous. Trimming pared 1 base from V and 2 bases from J, leaving 6 bases between. The CDR3 is 13 residues long. Germline V gene data show CDR1 as LGHNA and CDR2 as YSLEER. DNA of the CDR3: TGCGCCAGCAGCCAAGCGCGGACCTACGAGCAGTACTTC. Translation gives CASSQARTYEQYF.

The rearrangement links TRBV9 to TRBJ1-2, with D perhaps matching TRBD1 (6 bases). The CDR3 loop spans 14 amino acids. CDR1 SGDLS and CDR2 YYNGEE come from the germline V gene. Trimming removed 4 bases at V and 4 bases at J, with 14 bases between. CDR3 DNA sequence: TGTGCCAGCAGCTCCGAAGGGGGTCCCTATGGCTACACCTTC. Translation gives CASSSEGGPYGYTF. Filled out from reference TRBV9 and TRBJ1-2, the complete variable domain reads DSGVTQTPKHLITATGQRVTLRCSPRSGDLSVYWYQQSLDQGLQFLIQYYNGEERAKGNILERFSAQQFPDLHSELNLSSLELGDSALYFCASSSEGGPYGYTFGSGTRLTVV.

This chain uses TRBV7-9 with TRBJ1-2; 7 positions agree with TRBD1. Germline V gene sequence: CDR1 SEHNR, CDR2 FQNEAQ (reference sequence). This CDR3 has 15 amino acids. V was clipped by 5 bases and J by 12 bases; unmatched bases: 18. This CDR3 is CASSPQGTVVSQDTF. The CDR3 DNA reads TGTGCCAGCAGCCCTCAGGGGACAGTCGTATCCCAGGACACCTTC. Based on the CDR3 plus reference TRBV7-9 and TRBJ1-2, the full variable domain is DTGVSQNPRHKITKRGQNVTFRCDPISEHNRLYWYRQTLGQGPEFLTYFQNEAQLEKSRLLSDRFSAERPKGSFSTLEIQRTEQGDSAMYLCASSPQGTVVSQDTFGSGTRLTVV.

The V gene is TRBV10-1, the J gene TRBJ2-3, with 8 bases matching TRBD1. This CDR3 is built from 14 residues. Germline V CDR1 and CDR2: WNHNN, SYGVQD (reference sequence). V lost 4 bases, J lost 4 bases, and 4 bases stayed unmatched. The CDR3 sequence is CASSGSTGADTQYF. The CDR3 region has the DNA TGCGCCAGCAGTGGTTCGACAGGGGCAGATACGCAGTATTTT.